These T cell receptor beta chains were read from a single sample in a study of OX40 agonist ivuxolimab in advanced cancers. Only in-frame clones appear in the TCRdb table, and some are missing; sequencing was by immunoSEQ multiplex PCR. The data hold about 80,000 clones, with 85% to 90% observed a single time. The material was CD4+ or CD8+ T cells sorted from blood, obtained in a trial of the OX40 agonist ivuxolimab. The source is an adult with an advanced solid tumor such as melanoma, head and neck, liver or kidney cancer. Each CDR3 is given with its conserved first and last residue. A D gene is named only where the DNA matches it firmly. The size entry is marked missing in some rows and otherwise reads once, few, many or a size class.

J: TRBJ2-2
V: TRBV2
size: -
D: TRBD1
DNA: TGTGCCAGCAGCGTGAGGGGGCGCGCCGCCGGGGAGCTGTTTTTT
CDR3: CASSVRGRAAGELFF

J: TRBJ2-1
V: TRBV5-6
size: once
D: TRBD2
DNA: TGTGCCAGCAGCCGAAGACTAGCGGGAGCGGGAAATGAGCAGTTCTTC
CDR3: CASSRRLAGAGNEQFF

J: TRBJ2-1
V: TRBV23-1
size: -
D: TRBD2
DNA: TGCGCCAGCAGTCTTGGTACTAGCGGGAGGGCCTGGTACAATGAGCAGTTCTTC
CDR3: CASSLGTSGRAWYNEQFF

J: TRBJ1-5
V: TRBV28
size: -
D: -
DNA: TGTGCCAGCAGCCCCCAGGTGTCCGGTCAGCCCCAGCATTTT
CDR3: CASSPQVSGQPQHF

J: TRBJ1-4
V: TRBV6-6
size: once
D: -
DNA: TGTGCCAGCAGTTACTTTTCGAGGTCGCATGAAAAACTGTTTTTT
CDR3: CASSYFSRSHEKLFF

J: TRBJ2-5
V: TRBV7-9
size: -
D: -
DNA: TGTGCCAGCAGCCCCCAAAGTGGGAGGTGGGAGACCCAGTACTTC
CDR3: CASSPQSGRWETQYF

J: TRBJ1-2
V: TRBV7-9
size: -
D: -
DNA: TGTGCCAGCAGCCCCACGTCGGATAGCTATGGCTACACCTTC
CDR3: CASSPTSDSYGYTF

J: TRBJ2-4
V: TRBV19
size: -
D: -
DNA: TGTGCCAGTAGTCCCGCAGGAGAGTACATTCAGTACTTC
CDR3: CASSPAGEYIQYF

J: TRBJ2-7
V: TRBV7-2
size: -
D: -
DNA: TGTGCCAGCAGCTATTCTCCGGAGTGGGTGGAGCAGTACTTC
CDR3: CASSYSPEWVEQYF

J: TRBJ1-5
V: TRBV10-3
size: -
D: -
DNA: TGTGCCATCACAGAACGGGGTGGAGGCAATCAGCCCCAGCATTTT
CDR3: CAITERGGGNQPQHF

J: TRBJ1-5
V: TRBV5-6
size: -
D: -
DNA: TGTGCCAGCAGCTCCCTTACAGGGCCCAATCAGCCCCAGCATTTT
CDR3: CASSSLTGPNQPQHF

J: TRBJ1-1
V: TRBV9
size: -
D: -
DNA: TGTGCCAGCAGCGTAGGAGGTGAATGGCTTGATGGGGCTTTCTTT
CDR3: CASSVGGEWLDGAFF

J: TRBJ2-2
V: TRBV30
size: -
D: TRBD1
DNA: TGTGCCTGGAGTGTTGGGACAGGGTGGACCGGGGAGCTGTTTTTT
CDR3: CAWSVGTGWTGELFF

J: TRBJ1-3
V: TRBV29-1
size: -
D: TRBD1
DNA: TGCAGCGTTGAAGAGTACCGCCCAGGACAGGGGCGGACTGGAAACACCATATATTTT
CDR3: CSVEEYRPGQGRTGNTIYF

J: TRBJ2-3
V: TRBV7-9
size: once
D: -
DNA: TGTGCCAGCAGCTTAGGACTTAGCACAGATACGCAGTATTTT
CDR3: CASSLGLSTDTQYF

J: TRBJ2-1
V: TRBV14
size: -
D: -
DNA: TGTGCCAGCAGCCAAGAATTTGGTTTGGGGCAGTTCTTC
CDR3: CASSQEFGLGQFF

J: TRBJ2-7
V: TRBV5-1
size: -
D: TRBD1
DNA: TGCGCCAGCAGCACCAGACAGGGTTCCTACGAGCAGTACTTC
CDR3: CASSTRQGSYEQYF

J: TRBJ2-7
V: TRBV28
size: -
D: -
DNA: TGTGCCAGCACCGTCCACCGGGACCAATTCTACGAGCAGTACTTC
CDR3: CASTVHRDQFYEQYF

J: TRBJ2-1
V: TRBV19
size: -
D: TRBD1
DNA: TGTGCCAGTAAGAGGACAGGCCAGGGATGGAATGAGCAGTTCTTC
CDR3: CASKRTGQGWNEQFF